The T cell receptor beta chain under discussion was sequenced for a study of blood T cell repertoires in COVID-19. For the study at large: PBMCs, B-cell-depleted T cells, or T cells were the source of the cDNA or gDNA that made up the material.

There are a few counts of this clone. The J segment lost 8 bases and the V segment lost 2 bases, leaving 11 bases of the junction unmatched. The CDR3 contains 14 residues. Per germline, CDR1 GTSNPN and CDR2 SVGIG (reference sequence). Original methodology: Estimation of nucleated cell counts relied on the amplification of reference gene primers. Profiled with immunoSEQ multiplex PCR; TCRdb holds only in-frame clones, not every one. That table furnishes V, J and clone size, whereas the DNA furnished D and trimming. This sample yields under 85,000 clones, of which around 80% are seen a single time; less than 6% belongs to the top ten.

The receptor's source is a man aged 55 to 70 with active or convalescent COVID-19. The sample taken for sequencing was peripheral blood. V gene TRBV30 combines with J gene TRBJ1-2; 7 bases agree with TRBD1. This CDR3 reads CAWSLERQGVGYTF. DNA for the CDR3: TGTGCCTGGAGTTTGGAAAGACAGGGAGTGGGCTACACCTTC.